The next 2 T cell receptor beta chains were all read from a single sample in a study of T cells in Graves' hyperthyroidism and ophthalmopathy. Amplification of TCR beta CDR3 regions was performed using RNA transcripts as template. The study used the HTBI primer set for a first-round RT-PCR of the TCR CDR3. MiXCR, run by TCRdb on the multiplex PCR reads, gives a single entry per CDR3 protein. The table has about 600,000 distinct CDR3 sequences, 15% to 20% seen once. Sequenced: blood. The receptor set was obtained from a woman between 35 and 50 years old with Graves' ophthalmopathy.

This clonotype appeared a few times. This rearrangement joins TRBV6-2 or TRBV6-3 to TRBJ2-5; a weak D match, TRBD1 (8 bases). Germline CDR1 reads MNHEY; CDR2 reads SVGEGT. CDR3 length equals 15 residues. V was shortened by 4 bases and J by 2 bases, with 14 bases between the two germline ends. The CDR3 nucleotides are TGTGCCAGCAGTTTCGGACAGGGAGGGCAAGAGACCCAGTACTTC. It is translated as CASSFGQGGQETQYF.

The rearrangement uses TRBV6-1 and TRBJ2-5, with a weak D call TRBD1 (6 bases). Trimming removed 9 bases from V and 1 base from J, with 15 bases in between. The CDR3 is 14 residues long. CDR1 and CDR2 from the germline V gene are MNHNS and SASEGT. The DNA for the CDR3 is TGTGCCAGTCAGGGGAGATTGGGCCAAGAGACCCAGTACTTC. Its protein product is CASQGRLGQETQYF.